The sequence of this TCR beta chain was determined in a study of regulatory T cells in long-lasting Graves disease. For TCR beta, libraries came from iRepertoire HTBI primers and Arm-PCR of CDR3 regions. From the multiplex PCR reads, TCRdb called clonotypes with MiXCR, one entry per CDR3 protein. The sample has about 200,000 distinct CDR3 sequences, 15% to 20% seen once. Germline values: CDR1 MNHNS, CDR2 SASEGT. The germline V and J ends were trimmed by 6 bases and 3 bases, with 18 bases remaining between them. The CDR3 covers 15 residues. Documented time point: newly diagnosed GD, antithyroid drugs for less than 3 months. The TCR library was prepared using RNA isolated from PBMCs.

V gene TRBV6-1 combines with J gene TRBJ2-7, with a weak D call TRBD1 (6 bases). The sample was peripheral blood mononuclear cells (PBMCs), taken at new diagnosis, from a patient treated with antithyroid drugs. This TCR came from a female donor with Graves disease. CDR3 sequence: CASSPPPGHLYEQYF. The CDR3 region has the DNA TGTGCCAGCAGCCCCCCCCCGGGACACCTCTACGAGCAGTACTTC.